Below, 7 T cell receptor beta chains from the same sample are listed, as sequenced in a study of regulatory T cells in long-lasting Graves disease. Time point noted: newly diagnosed GD, antithyroid drugs for less than 3 months. Preparation of the TCR library used RNA extracted from PBMCs. CDR3-region Arm-PCR and iRepertoire HTBI primers produced the TCR beta libraries. TCRdb re-derived calls from the multiplex PCR reads in MiXCR, one entry per CDR3 protein. The repertoire holds about 540,000 distinct CDR3 sequences, with about 13% as singletons. These data were likewise used in another study, on T cells in Graves' hyperthyroidism and ophthalmopathy.

This specimen consisted of peripheral blood mononuclear cells (PBMCs), obtained at new diagnosis, from a patient treated with antithyroid drugs. The receptors were gathered from a man aged 25-45 years with Graves disease.

In this sample, this clonotype turned up many times. J is TRBJ1-5 and V is TRBV20-1; unclear D gene. This CDR3 is 14 amino acids long. V was pared by 5 bases and J by 0 bases, with 11 bases between. Germline assignment: CDR1 DFQATT and CDR2 SNEGSKA (reference sequence). CDR3 in DNA: TGCAGTGCTCCCGACTCCTATAGCAATCAGCCCCAGCATTTT. The encoded protein is CSAPDSYSNQPQHF.

V and J are TRBV30 and TRBJ2-7; weak D call: TRBD2 (6 bases). The CDR3 spans 12 residues. Germline V gene data show CDR1 as GTSNPN and CDR2 as SVGIG (reference sequence). Trimming removed 1 base from V and 9 bases from J, with 13 bases in between. CDR3: CAWSGPREVQYF. The CDR3 nucleotides read TGTGCCTGGAGTGGCCCGAGGGAGGTGCAGTACTTC.

This clonotype was counted ten times or more. The chain has TRBV28 and TRBJ1-4; no clear D. CDR1 and CDR2 from the germline V gene are MDHEN and SYDVKM. Trimming cost V 7 bases and J 8 bases, with 8 bases left between them. The CDR3 sequence is 11 residues long. The CDR3 is CASTRAEKLFF. The CDR3 DNA sequence: TGTGCCAGCACCCGGGCCGAAAAACTGTTTTTT. The full variable domain, its missing parts supplied by reference TRBV28 and TRBJ1-4, is DVKVTQSSRYLVKRTGEKVFLECVQDMDHENMFWYRQDPGLGLRLIYFSYDVKMKEKGDIPEGYSVSREKKERFSLILESASTNQTSMYLCASTRAEKLFFGSGTQLSVL.

The sample holds many counts of this clonotype. V usage is TRBV20-1 and J usage is TRBJ2-1; no reliable D call. In germline, CDR1 is DFQATT, CDR2 SNEGSKA (reference sequence). The CDR3 spans 13 residues. V was cut by 8 bases and J by 8 bases, with 19 bases left in between. The CDR3, as DNA: TGCAGTATCGCCGCGGTCCAGTCCGATGAGCAGTTCTTC. As protein: CSIAAVQSDEQFF.

This clonotype showed up just a few times. The V gene is TRBV20-1, the J gene TRBJ2-7; 9 bases are shared with TRBD2. With V trimmed by 5 bases and J by 3 bases, 14 bases remained unmatched. Germline V lookup: CDR1 DFQATT, CDR2 SNEGSKA (reference sequence). This CDR3 has 16 residues. The CDR3, as DNA: TGCAGTGCTGCCCCTGATGGGACTAGCTCCCACTACGAGCAGTACTTC. Its protein is CSAAPDGTSSHYEQYF.

This clonotype was counted ten times or more. The genes are TRBV2 and TRBJ2-3; D might be TRBD1 (6 bases). Germline-derived CDR1 and CDR2 are SNHLY and FYNNEI. V dropped 6 bases and J dropped 3 bases, with 19 bases sitting between them. CDR3 length: 16 residues. In DNA form, the CDR3 reads TGTGCCAGCAGAGATCCCGGGACACCGGAAACAGATACGCAGTATTTT. Translated: CASRDPGTPETDTQYF.

This clonotype has at least ten counts. The chain carries TRBV11-2 and TRBJ1-1; no clear D gene. V was shortened by 3 bases and J by 1 base, with 6 bases between the two germline ends. Germline V gene lookup returns CDR1 SGHAT and CDR2 FQNNGV. The CDR3 extends over 13 amino acids. The CDR3 DNA reads as TGTGCCAGCAGCTTTTCGCAGAACACTGAAGCTTTCTTT. Residues: CASSFSQNTEAFF.